The source of this T cell receptor (beta chain) is a study of blood T cell repertoires in COVID-19. Across the study: The United States, Italy and Spain provided the acute and convalescent COVID-19 samples.

CDR1 and CDR2 (germline): ENHRY, SYGVKD. There are 14 residues in the CDR3. Trimming cost V 6 bases and J 2 bases; bases outside gene matches: 5. The repertoire was sequenced with immunoSEQ multiplex PCR; TCRdb's copy has only in-frame clones and lacks some. This sample has 150,000 to 200,000 clones; around 87% occur once, and the top ten carry roughly 2.6%. This clonotype was sampled from a middle-aged man with active or convalescent COVID-19. Material: peripheral blood. This chain connects TRBV10-3 to TRBJ1-1, with TRBD1 matching 8 bases. The CDR3 spells CAIRADRGNTEAFF. The CDR3 DNA reads TGTGCCATCAGGGCTGACAGGGGAAACACTGAAGCTTTCTTT.